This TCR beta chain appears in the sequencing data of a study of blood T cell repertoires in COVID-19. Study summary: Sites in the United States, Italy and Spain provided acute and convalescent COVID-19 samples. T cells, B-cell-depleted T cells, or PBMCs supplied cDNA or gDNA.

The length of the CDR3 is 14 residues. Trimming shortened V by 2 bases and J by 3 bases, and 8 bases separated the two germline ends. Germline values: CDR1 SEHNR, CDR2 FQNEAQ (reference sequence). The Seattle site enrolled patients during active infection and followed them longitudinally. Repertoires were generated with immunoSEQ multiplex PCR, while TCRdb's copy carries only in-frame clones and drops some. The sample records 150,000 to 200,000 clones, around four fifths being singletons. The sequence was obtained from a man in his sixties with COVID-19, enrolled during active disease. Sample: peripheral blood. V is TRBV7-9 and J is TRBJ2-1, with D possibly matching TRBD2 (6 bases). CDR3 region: CASSLRGNYNEQFF. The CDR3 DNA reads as TGTGCCAGCAGCTTACGCGGGAACTACAATGAGCAGTTCTTC. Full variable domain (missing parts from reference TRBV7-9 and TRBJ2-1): DTGVSQNPRHKITKRGQNVTFRCDPISEHNRLYWYRQTLGQGPEFLTYFQNEAQLEKSRLLSDRFSAERPKGSFSTLEIQRTEQGDSAMYLCASSLRGNYNEQFFGPGTRLTVL.